The 14 T cell receptor beta chains in this list originate from one sample, sequenced in a study of T cell responses to AZD1222 COVID-19 vaccine. The protocol was immunoSEQ multiplex PCR, while the TCRdb copy is restricted to in-frame clones and leaves out a portion. The table records under 150,000 clones, around 90% of them present only once. The input for sequencing was peripheral blood, taken 28 days after the second AZD1222 dose. The receptor set was obtained from an adult who received the AZD1222 COVID-19 vaccine.

V gene TRBV4-3 combines with J gene TRBJ2-7; 14 bases fit TRBD2. This CDR3 region has 16 residues. CDR1 and CDR2 from the germline V gene are LGHNA and YSLEER. The ends lost 5 bases at V and 2 bases at J; junction bases unmatched: 5. The CDR3 loop is CASSTRTSGRTYEQYF. The DNA for the CDR3 is TGCGCCAGCAGCACCCGGACTAGCGGGAGGACCTACGAGCAGTACTTC.

The chain combines TRBV2 with TRBJ2-6, with D unresolved. The CDR3 covers 14 residues. Germline V gene sequence: CDR1 SNHLY, CDR2 FYNNEI. The V and J ends lost 11 bases and 0 bases respectively, with 11 bases between them. The CDR3 spells CALPPSSGANVLTF. CDR3 DNA: TGTGCCCTGCCCCCGAGCTCTGGGGCCAACGTCCTGACTTTC.

This sequence joins TRBV3-1 (or the pseudogene TRBV3-2) and TRBJ1-2, with a weak D call TRBD1 (5 bases). Germline V CDR1 and CDR2: LGHDT, YNNKEL (reference sequence). The V and J ends lost 0 bases and 3 bases respectively, with 8 bases between them. This CDR3 spans 14 amino acids. CDR3: CASSQEGRDYGYTF. CDR3 in DNA: TGTGCCAGCAGCCAAGAGGGCAGGGACTATGGCTACACCTTC.

This chain connects TRBV5-3 to TRBJ2-1; D is ambiguous. TRBV5-3 is designated an ORF whose function remains uncertain. Trimming took off 2 bases at V and 0 bases at J, with 12 bases between the two ends. This CDR3 is built from 16 residues. The DNA for the CDR3 is TGTGCCAGAAGCTTTATGGCCCTTAGCTCCTACAATGAGCAGTTCTTC. It encodes CARSFMALSSYNEQFF.

V usage is TRBV9 and J usage is TRBJ2-3; 9 bases are a match to TRBD2. Trimming removed 4 bases from V and 6 bases from J; junction bases left unmatched: 9. In germline, CDR1 is SGDLS, CDR2 YYNGEE. This CDR3 is built from 15 residues. The CDR3 loop is CASSPHSGGYDTQYF. CDR3 DNA: TGTGCCAGCAGCCCTCACAGCGGGGGGTACGATACGCAGTATTTT.

The rearrangement uses TRBV2 and TRBJ1-5; 7 nucleotides match TRBD1. Looked up from germline, CDR1 is SNHLY and CDR2 is FYNNEI. The CDR3 contains 14 residues. Trimming at V came to 3 bases and at J to 6 bases, leaving 5 bases not matched to a gene. CDR3 nucleotide sequence: TGTGCCAGCAGTGACCCCGGACAGGTTCAGCCCCAGCATTTT. It codes for CASSDPGQVQPQHF.

The chain combines TRBV19 with TRBJ1-4; D might be TRBD1 (5 bases). Germline CDR1 and CDR2: LNHDA and SQIVND (reference sequence). The CDR3 is made up of 13 amino acids. V lost 5 bases and J 8 bases, leaving 12 bases between the germline ends. For the CDR3, the DNA is TGTGCCAGTAGTCGGCTTGGGGGGGAAAAACTGTTTTTT. Amino acids: CASSRLGGEKLFF.

This clone has just one count. This chain connects TRBV7-8 to TRBJ2-4, with 8 bases identical to TRBD1. The V and J ends lost 5 bases and 1 base, in that order; junction bases with no gene match: 16. Germline V gene sequence: CDR1 SGHVS, CDR2 FQNEAQ. The CDR3 spans 19 residues. The CDR3 spells CASSPEVLFRGPAKNIQYF. CDR3 DNA sequence: TGTGCCAGCAGCCCAGAGGTCTTGTTCAGGGGGCCGGCCAAAAACATTCAGTACTTC. The complete variable domain, with remaining parts taken from reference TRBV7-8 and TRBJ2-4, reads GAGVSQSPRYKVAKRGQDVALRCDPISGHVSLFWYQQALGQGPEFLTYFQNEAQLDKSGLPSDRFFAERPEGSVSTLKIQRTQQEDSAVYLCASSPEVLFRGPAKNIQYFGAGTRLSVL.

In its sample, this clone was seen a few times. The chain carries TRBV4-3 and TRBJ1-6; no reliable D call. The germline V gene has CDR1 LGHNA and CDR2 YSLEER. The CDR3 runs to 14 residues. Trimming cost V 3 bases and J 6 bases, with 9 bases left between them. The CDR3 nucleotides are TGCGCCAGCAGCCATATACGACTTAATTCACCCCTCCACTTT. It translates to CASSHIRLNSPLHF.

This chain links TRBV7-8 with TRBJ2-7; 8 nucleotides match TRBD2. With 5 bases clipped from V and 3 bases from J, the junction kept 6 bases outside the gene matches. This CDR3 region has 14 residues. Germline V lookup: CDR1 SGHVS, CDR2 FQNEAQ. The CDR3 sequence is CASSHGTRYYEQYF. The CDR3 bases are TGTGCCAGCAGCCACGGGACTAGATACTACGAGCAGTACTTC.

The chain recombines TRBV3-1 (or the pseudogene TRBV3-2) with TRBJ2-3; possibly TRBD1 for D (5 bases). V was clipped by 2 bases and J by 4 bases, with 13 bases between them. The V gene's germline CDR1 is LGHDT and CDR2 YNNKEL (reference sequence). The CDR3 covers 15 residues. The CDR3, as DNA: TGTGCCAGCAGCCAAATGGCGACAGACGCAGATACGCAGTATTTT. Its protein product is CASSQMATDADTQYF.

V usage is TRBV6-6 and J usage is TRBJ1-2; no clear D. The CDR3 has 16 residues. The V gene's germline CDR1 is MNHNY and CDR2 SVGAGI (reference sequence). V lost 2 bases and J 4 bases, leaving 17 bases between the germline ends. CDR3 sequence: CASSYGSSPWGYGYTF. CDR3 sequence (DNA): TGTGCCAGCAGTTACGGATCTAGTCCCTGGGGCTATGGCTACACCTTC.

This clone has just a few counts. CDR3 in amino acids: CASSRDRGYTYNEQFF. CDR3 DNA sequence: TGTGCCAGCAGCCGGGACAGGGGCTATACCTACAATGAGCAGTTCTTC. This chain joins TRBV7-9 and TRBJ2-1; TRBD1 aligns across 10 bases. Germline V gene lookup returns CDR1 SEHNR and CDR2 FQNEAQ (reference sequence). V was clipped by 5 bases and J by 2 bases; unmatched bases: 6. This CDR3 comprises 16 residues.

The chain joins TRBV18 to TRBJ1-1, with D possibly being TRBD1 (6 bases). The CDR3 runs to 15 residues. The V and J ends lost 4 bases and 0 bases respectively, with 12 bases between them. Germline-derived CDR1 and CDR2 are KGHSH and LQKENI. CDR3 sequence reads: CASSLAGTMNTEAFF. The CDR3 DNA sequence: TGTGCCAGCTCACTTGCAGGGACAATGAACACTGAAGCTTTCTTT. The whole variable domain, remainder taken from reference TRBV18 and TRBJ1-1, is NAGVMQNPRHLVRRRGQEARLRCSPMKGHSHVYWYRQLPEEGLKFMVYLQKENIIDESGMPKERFSAEFPKEGPSILRIQQVVRGDSAAYFCASSLAGTMNTEAFFGQGTRLTVV.